One and the same sample provided the 4 T cell receptor beta chains below, sequenced in a study of cytomegalovirus exposure and HLA in healthy donors. It was with 60 Vbeta and 13 Jbeta primers that the PCR ran. Using immunoSEQ multiplex PCR, the repertoire was profiled, and TCRdb retains in-frame clones only, with some absent. The repertoire holds 130,000 to 150,000 clones, with roughly 78% as singletons. Sequenced material: PBMCs. The receptors come from a man aged 35 to 55 in good health and CMV-seropositive.

J is TRBJ1-2 and V is TRBV7-6, with D tentatively TRBD1 (6 bases). This CDR3 spans 16 amino acids. Deletions cut 1 base from V and 2 bases from J, with 14 bases between. Per germline, CDR1 SGHVS and CDR2 FNYEAQ. The CDR3 coding sequence is TGTGCCAGCAGCTTAGGTGCTGGGGGCTTCAACTATGGCTACACCTTC. Translating gives CASSLGAGGFNYGYTF.

The CDR3 bases are TGCGCCAGCAGCCAAGAATCTGGGACAGGGGGCTACGAGCAGTACTTC. It encodes CASSQESGTGGYEQYF. The chain is built from TRBV4-3 and TRBJ2-7; 11 nucleotides align to TRBD1. Germline V gives CDR1 LGHNA, CDR2 YSLEER. This CDR3 is built from 16 residues. The V gene end was trimmed by 0 bases and the J gene end by 3 bases; junction bases not matched to a gene: 4.

This rearrangement joins TRBV6-1 to TRBJ1-5; 8 bases map to TRBD1. The CDR3 sequence is 14 residues long. The junction had 4 bases not matched to a gene; V was cut back by 3 bases and J by 6 bases. Germline loops: CDR1 MNHNS, CDR2 SASEGT. In nucleotides, the CDR3 is TGTGCCAGCAGTGATTCGGACAGGGCTCAGCCCCAGCATTTT. Translation: CASSDSDRAQPQHF.

This chain links TRBV7-8 with TRBJ1-3, with 10 bases fitting TRBD1. Per the germline V gene, CDR1 is SGHVS and CDR2 is FQNEAQ. The CDR3 length is 16 residues. The V and J ends lost 5 bases and 2 bases, in that order; junction bases with no gene match: 6. The CDR3 is CASSQRTGGTGNTIYF. CDR3 in DNA: TGTGCCAGCAGCCAACGGACAGGGGGGACTGGAAACACCATATATTTT.